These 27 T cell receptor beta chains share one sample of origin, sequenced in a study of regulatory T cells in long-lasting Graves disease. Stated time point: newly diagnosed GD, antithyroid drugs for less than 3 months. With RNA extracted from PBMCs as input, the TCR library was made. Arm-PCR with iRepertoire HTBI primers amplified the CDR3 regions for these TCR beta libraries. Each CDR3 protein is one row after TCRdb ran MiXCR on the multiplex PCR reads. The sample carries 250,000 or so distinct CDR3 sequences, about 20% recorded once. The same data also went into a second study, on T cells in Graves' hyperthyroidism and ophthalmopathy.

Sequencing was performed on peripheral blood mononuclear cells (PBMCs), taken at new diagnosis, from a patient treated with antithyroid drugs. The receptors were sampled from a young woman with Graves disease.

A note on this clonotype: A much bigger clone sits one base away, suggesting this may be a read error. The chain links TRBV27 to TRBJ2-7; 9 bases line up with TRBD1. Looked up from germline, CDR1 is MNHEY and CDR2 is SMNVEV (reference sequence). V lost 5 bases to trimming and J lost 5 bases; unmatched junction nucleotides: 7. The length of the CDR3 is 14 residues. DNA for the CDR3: TGTGCCAGCAGTGAACCGGGACAGGGTGACGAGCAGTACTTC. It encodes CASSEPGQGDEQYF.

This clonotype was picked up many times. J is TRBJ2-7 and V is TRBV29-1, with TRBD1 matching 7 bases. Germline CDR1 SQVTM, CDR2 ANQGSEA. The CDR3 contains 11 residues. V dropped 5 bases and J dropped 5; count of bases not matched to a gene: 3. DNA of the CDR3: TGCAGCGTTCAACAGGGGAACGAGCAGTACTTC. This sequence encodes CSVQQGNEQYF.

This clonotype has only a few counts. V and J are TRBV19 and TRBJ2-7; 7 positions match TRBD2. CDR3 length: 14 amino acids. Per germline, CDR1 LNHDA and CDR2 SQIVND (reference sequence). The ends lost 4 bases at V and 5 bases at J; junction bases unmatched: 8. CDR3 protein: CASSTPGGTHEQYF. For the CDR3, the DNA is TGTGCCAGTAGTACCCCCGGGGGGACCCACGAGCAGTACTTC.

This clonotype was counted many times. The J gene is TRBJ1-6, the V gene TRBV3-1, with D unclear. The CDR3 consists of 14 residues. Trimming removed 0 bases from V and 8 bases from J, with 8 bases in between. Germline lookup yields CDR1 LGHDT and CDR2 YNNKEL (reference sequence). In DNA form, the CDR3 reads TGTGCCAGCAGCCAAGACGGGGATTATTCACCCCTCCACTTT. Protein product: CASSQDGDYSPLHF.

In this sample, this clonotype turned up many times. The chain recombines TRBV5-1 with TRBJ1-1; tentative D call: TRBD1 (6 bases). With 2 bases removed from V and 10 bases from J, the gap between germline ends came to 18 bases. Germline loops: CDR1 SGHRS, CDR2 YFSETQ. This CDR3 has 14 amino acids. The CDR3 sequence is CASSFGFGGAGAFF. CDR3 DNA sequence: TGCGCCAGCAGCTTCGGGTTCGGGGGCGCGGGAGCTTTCTTT.

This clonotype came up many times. The CDR3, as DNA: TGTGCCAGCAGCTTAAAAGGAGGGGGTGGGACAGATACGCAGTATTTT. Amino acid sequence: CASSLKGGGGTDTQYF. The V gene is TRBV7-2, the J gene TRBJ2-3; D may match TRBD1 or TRBD2 (6 bases each). CDR1 SGHTA and CDR2 FQGNSA come from the germline V gene. This CDR3 has 16 amino acids. With 2 bases removed from V and 3 bases from J, the gap between germline ends came to 15 bases.

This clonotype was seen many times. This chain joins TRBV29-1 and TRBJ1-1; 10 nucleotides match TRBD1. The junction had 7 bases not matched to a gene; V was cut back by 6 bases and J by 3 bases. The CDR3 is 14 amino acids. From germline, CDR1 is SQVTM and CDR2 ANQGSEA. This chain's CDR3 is CSVVPGQGYTEAFF. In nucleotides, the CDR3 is TGCAGCGTCGTCCCGGGACAGGGGTACACTGAAGCTTTCTTT.

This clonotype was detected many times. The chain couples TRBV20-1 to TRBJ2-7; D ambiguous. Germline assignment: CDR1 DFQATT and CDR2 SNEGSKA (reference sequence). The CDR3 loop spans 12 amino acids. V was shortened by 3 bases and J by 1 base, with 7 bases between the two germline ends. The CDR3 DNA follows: TGCAGTGCTAGTTATGGTTCCTACGAGCAGTACTTC. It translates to CSASYGSYEQYF.

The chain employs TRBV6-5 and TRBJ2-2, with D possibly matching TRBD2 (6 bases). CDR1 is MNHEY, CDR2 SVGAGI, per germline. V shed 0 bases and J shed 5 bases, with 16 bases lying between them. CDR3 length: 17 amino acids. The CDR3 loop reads CASSYSFGGPGTGELFF. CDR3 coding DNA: TGTGCCAGCAGTTACTCTTTTGGAGGGCCGGGGACCGGGGAGCTGTTTTTT.

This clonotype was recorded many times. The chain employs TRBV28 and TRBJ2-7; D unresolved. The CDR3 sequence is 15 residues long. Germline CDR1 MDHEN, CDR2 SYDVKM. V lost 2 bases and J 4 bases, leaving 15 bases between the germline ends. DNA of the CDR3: TGTGCCAGCAGTTTAACCGCCCCAAAAGGTTACGAGCAGTACTTC. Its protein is CASSLTAPKGYEQYF.

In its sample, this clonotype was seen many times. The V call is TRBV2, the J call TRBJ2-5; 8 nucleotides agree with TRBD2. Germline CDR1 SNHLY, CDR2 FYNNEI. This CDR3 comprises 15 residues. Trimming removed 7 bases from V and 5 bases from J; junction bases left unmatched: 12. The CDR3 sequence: CASNLPRGAEETQYF. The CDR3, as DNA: TGTGCCAGCAATCTCCCGCGGGGGGCGGAGGAGACCCAGTACTTC.

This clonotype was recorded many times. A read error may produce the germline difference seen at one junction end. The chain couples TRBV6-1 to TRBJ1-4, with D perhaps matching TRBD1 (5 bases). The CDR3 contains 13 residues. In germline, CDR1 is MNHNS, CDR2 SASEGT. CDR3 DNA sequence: TGTGCCGGCAGGGTTGCGACTAATGAAAAACTGTTTTTT. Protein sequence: CAGRVATNEKLFF.

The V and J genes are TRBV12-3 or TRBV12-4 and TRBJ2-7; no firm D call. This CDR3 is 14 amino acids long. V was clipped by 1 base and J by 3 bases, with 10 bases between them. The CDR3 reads CASSLGFSYYEQYF. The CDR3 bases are TGTGCCAGCAGTTTAGGGTTTTCCTACTACGAGCAGTACTTC.

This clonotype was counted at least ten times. The CDR3 nucleotides read TGTGCCAGCAGTGAAACCGTAGCAGATACGCAGTATTTT. Its protein is CASSETVADTQYF. J is TRBJ2-3 and V is TRBV6-1; D is unclear. From germline, CDR1 is MNHNS and CDR2 SASEGT. There are 13 residues in the CDR3. Trimming pared 2 bases from V and 4 bases from J, leaving 7 bases between.

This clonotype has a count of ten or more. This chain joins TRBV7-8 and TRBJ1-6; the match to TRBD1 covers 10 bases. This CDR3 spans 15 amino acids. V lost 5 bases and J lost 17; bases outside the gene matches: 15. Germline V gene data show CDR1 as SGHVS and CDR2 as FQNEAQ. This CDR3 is CASSPTGTGAAGFHF. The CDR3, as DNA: TGTGCCAGCAGCCCAACCGGGACAGGGGCCGCAGGCTTCCACTTT.

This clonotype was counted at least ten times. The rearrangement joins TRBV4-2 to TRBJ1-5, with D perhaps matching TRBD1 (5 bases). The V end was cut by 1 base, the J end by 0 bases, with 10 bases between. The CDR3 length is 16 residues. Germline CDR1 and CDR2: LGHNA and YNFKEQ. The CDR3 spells CASSQVTGGSNQPQHF. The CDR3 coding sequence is TGTGCCAGCAGCCAAGTCACAGGTGGTAGCAATCAGCCCCAGCATTTT.

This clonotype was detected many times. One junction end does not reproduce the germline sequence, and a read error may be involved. The CDR3 DNA sequence: TGTGCCAGCAGCCAAGAGGGAACTCAGCCCCAGCATTTT. Protein product: CASSQEGTQPQHF. The rearrangement joins TRBV4-1 to TRBJ1-5; D remains ambiguous. Germline CDR1 is MGHRA and CDR2 is YSYEKL. The CDR3 is made up of 13 amino acids.

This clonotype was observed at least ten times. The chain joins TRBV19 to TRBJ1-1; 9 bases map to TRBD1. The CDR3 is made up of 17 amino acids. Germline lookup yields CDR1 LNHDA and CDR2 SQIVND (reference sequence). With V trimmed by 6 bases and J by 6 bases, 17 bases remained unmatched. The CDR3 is CASRSRDRVGATAEAFF. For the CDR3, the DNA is TGTGCCAGTAGATCCCGGGACAGGGTGGGGGCCACCGCTGAAGCTTTCTTT.

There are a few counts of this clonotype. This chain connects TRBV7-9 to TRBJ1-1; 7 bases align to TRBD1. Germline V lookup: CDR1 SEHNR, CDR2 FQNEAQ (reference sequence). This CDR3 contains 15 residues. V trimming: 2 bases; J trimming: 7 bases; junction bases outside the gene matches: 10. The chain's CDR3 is CASSLIFGTENEAFF. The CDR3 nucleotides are TGTGCCAGCAGCTTAATCTTCGGGACAGAGAATGAAGCTTTCTTT.

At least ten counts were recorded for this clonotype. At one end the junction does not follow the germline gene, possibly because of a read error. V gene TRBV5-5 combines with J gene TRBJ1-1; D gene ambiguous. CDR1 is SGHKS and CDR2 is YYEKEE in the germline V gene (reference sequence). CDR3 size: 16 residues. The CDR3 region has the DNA TGCGCCAGCAGCTTGTCTGGTCACCTGTGGAACACTGAAGCTTTCTTT. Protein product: CASSLSGHLWNTEAFF.

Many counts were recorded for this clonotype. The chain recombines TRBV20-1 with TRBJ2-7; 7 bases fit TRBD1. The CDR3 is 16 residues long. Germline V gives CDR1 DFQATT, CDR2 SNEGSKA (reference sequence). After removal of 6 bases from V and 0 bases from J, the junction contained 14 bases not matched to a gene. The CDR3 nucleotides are TGCAGTGCCTTAGGGGGCCAGGGCCAGAGCTCCTACGAGCAGTACTTC. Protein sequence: CSALGGQGQSSYEQYF.

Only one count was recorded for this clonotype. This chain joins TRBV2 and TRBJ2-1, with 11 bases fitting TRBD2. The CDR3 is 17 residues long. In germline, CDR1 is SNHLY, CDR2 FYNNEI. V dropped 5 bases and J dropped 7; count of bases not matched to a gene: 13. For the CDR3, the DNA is TGTGCCAGCAGTAATAGAGGACTAGCGGGTAGGGGAAATGAGCAGTTCTTC. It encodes CASSNRGLAGRGNEQFF.

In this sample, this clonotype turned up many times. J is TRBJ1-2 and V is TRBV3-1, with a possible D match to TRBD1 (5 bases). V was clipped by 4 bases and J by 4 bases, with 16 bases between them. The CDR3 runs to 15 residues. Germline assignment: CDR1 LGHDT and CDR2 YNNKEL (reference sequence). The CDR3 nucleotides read TGTGCCAGCAGCCGGGGGGTGGGGCAGGCCTATGGCTACACCTTC. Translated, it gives CASSRGVGQAYGYTF.

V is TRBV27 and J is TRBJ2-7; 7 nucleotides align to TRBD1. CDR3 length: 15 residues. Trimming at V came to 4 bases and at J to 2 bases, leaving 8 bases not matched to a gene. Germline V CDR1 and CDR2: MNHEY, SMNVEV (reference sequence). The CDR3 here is CASSSDRVTAYEQYF. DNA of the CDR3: TGTGCCAGCAGTTCAGACAGGGTGACTGCCTACGAGCAGTACTTC.

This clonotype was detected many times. Here the CDR3 DNA reads TGTGCCACCAGACCACCGGGGACAGGGCATGGCTACACCTTC. It encodes CATRPPGTGHGYTF. V gene TRBV15 combines with J gene TRBJ1-2, with 9 nucleotides matching TRBD1. Germline loops: CDR1 LNHNV, CDR2 YYDKDF (reference sequence). J lost 6 bases, V lost 6 bases, and 8 bases had no gene match. There are 14 residues in the CDR3.

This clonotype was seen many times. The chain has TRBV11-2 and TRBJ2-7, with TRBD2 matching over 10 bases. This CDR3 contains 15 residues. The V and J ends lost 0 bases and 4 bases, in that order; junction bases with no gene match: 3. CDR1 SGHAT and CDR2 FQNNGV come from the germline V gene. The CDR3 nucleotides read TGTGCCAGCAGCTTAGATCCAGCGGGGGGGTACGAGCAGTACTTC. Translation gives CASSLDPAGGYEQYF.

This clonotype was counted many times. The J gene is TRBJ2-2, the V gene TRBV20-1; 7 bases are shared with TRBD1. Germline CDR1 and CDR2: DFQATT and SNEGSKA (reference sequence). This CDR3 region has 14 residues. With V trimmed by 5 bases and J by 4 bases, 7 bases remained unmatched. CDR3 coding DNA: TGCAGTGCTTCTACAGGGGAAGGCACCGGGGAGCTGTTTTTT. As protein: CSASTGEGTGELFF.